This TCR beta chain is drawn from a study of blood T cell repertoires in COVID-19. CDR1 and CDR2 (germline): MRHNA, SNTAGT. The V and J ends lost 0 bases and 8 bases respectively, with 17 bases between them. The CDR3 extends over 16 amino acids. Only in-frame clones appear in the TCRdb table, and some are missing; sequencing was by immunoSEQ multiplex PCR. The sample contains about 430,000 clones, approximately 87% of which appear only once. This TCR came from a woman in her twenties or thirties with acute COVID-19. The sequenced sample was PBMCs or T cells enriched from blood (not recorded which). This chain joins TRBV6-4 and TRBJ2-1; D possibly corresponds to TRBD2 (6 bases). The CDR3: CASSDSGRLGGDEQFF. The DNA of the CDR3 is TGTGCCAGCAGTGACTCGGGGCGACTAGGTGGGGATGAGCAGTTCTTC.